This T cell receptor beta chain was sequenced for a study of T cell clusters in autoimmune cytopenias. TRB was amplified by touch-down multiplex PCR, primer pools A and B combined. One entry per CDR3 protein, without DNA, is what TCRdb gives after re-calling the multiplex PCR reads. In total, the table holds roughly 1,000 distinct CDR3 sequences. Regarding the study as a whole: Exclusive TRB clusters were about 2.8-fold more numerous in healthy donors than in active autoimmune hepatitis. Clustering suggested that physiological T cell clusters were missing in primary autoimmune cytopenia patients. TRB repertoire shifts in secondary cytopenia and chronic lymphocytic leukemia mostly reflected lymphoma, not autoimmunity.

TRB amplification used 200 to 250 ng of peripheral blood genomic DNA. Germline V gene lookup returns CDR1 MNHEY and CDR2 SMNVEV (reference sequence). The CDR3 is 15 residues long. By frequency, this clonotype registers medium-sized. The antigen remains unidentified. This receptor was taken from a human donor with an autoimmune cytopenia or autoimmune hepatitis (not recorded which). The chain employs TRBV27 and TRBJ2-5. The specimen sequenced was peripheral blood. The chain's CDR3 is CASSSWVGIKETQYF.